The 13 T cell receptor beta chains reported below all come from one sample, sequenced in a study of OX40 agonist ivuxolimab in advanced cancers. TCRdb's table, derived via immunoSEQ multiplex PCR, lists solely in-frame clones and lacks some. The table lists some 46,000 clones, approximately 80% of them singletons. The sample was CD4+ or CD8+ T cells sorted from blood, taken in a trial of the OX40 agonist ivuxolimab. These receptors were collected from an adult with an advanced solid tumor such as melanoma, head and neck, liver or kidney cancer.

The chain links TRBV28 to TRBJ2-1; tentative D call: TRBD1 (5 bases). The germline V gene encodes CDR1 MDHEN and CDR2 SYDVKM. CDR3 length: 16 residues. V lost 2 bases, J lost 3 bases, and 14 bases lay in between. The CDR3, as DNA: TGTGCCAGCAGTTTAGGTCAGGGTGGTTTCTACAATGAGCAGTTCTTC. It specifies CASSLGQGGFYNEQFF.

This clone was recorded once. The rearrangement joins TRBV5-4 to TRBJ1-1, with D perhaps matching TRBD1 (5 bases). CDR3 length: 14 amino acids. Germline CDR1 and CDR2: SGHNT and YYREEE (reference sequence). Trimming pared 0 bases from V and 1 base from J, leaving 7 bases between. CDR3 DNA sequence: TGTGCCAGCAGCTTGGATAGGGGGAACACTGAAGCTTTCTTT. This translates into CASSLDRGNTEAFF.

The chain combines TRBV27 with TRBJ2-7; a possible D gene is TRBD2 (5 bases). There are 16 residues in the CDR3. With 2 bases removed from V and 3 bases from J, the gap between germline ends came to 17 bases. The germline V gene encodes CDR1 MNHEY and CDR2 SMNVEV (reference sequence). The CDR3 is CASSLMRARSDYEQYF. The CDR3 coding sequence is TGTGCCAGCAGTTTAATGCGGGCCAGAAGTGACTACGAGCAGTACTTC.

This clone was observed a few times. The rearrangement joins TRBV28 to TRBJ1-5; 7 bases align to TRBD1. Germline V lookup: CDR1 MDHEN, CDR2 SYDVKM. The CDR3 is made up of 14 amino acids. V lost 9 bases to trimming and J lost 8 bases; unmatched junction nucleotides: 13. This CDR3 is CARRGGGKGKPQHF. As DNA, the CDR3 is TGTGCCAGGCGTGGAGGGGGCAAGGGAAAGCCCCAGCATTTT.

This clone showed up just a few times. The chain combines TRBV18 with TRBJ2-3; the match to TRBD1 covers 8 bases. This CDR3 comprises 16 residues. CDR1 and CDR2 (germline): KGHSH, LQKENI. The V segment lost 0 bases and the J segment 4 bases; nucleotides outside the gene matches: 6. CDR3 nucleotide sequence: TGTGCCAGCTCACCACCGAAGACAGGGGATTCAGATACGCAGTATTTT. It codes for CASSPPKTGDSDTQYF.

As DNA, the CDR3 is TGCGCCAGCAGCTTGGGGGCAGGGGTTATGAACACTGAAGCTTTCTTT. Its protein product is CASSLGAGVMNTEAFF. The rearrangement links TRBV5-1 to TRBJ1-1, with D perhaps matching TRBD1 (6 bases). V was pared by 0 bases and J by 0 bases, with 12 bases between. The germline V gene has CDR1 SGHRS and CDR2 YFSETQ. CDR3 length: 16 residues. The entire variable domain, with the rest obtained from reference TRBV5-1 and TRBJ1-1, is as follows: KAGVTQTPRYLIKTRGQQVTLSCSPISGHRSVSWYQQTPGQGLQFLFEYFSETQRNKGNFPGRFSGRQFSNSRSEMNVSTLELGDSALYLCASSLGAGVMNTEAFFGQGTRLTVV.

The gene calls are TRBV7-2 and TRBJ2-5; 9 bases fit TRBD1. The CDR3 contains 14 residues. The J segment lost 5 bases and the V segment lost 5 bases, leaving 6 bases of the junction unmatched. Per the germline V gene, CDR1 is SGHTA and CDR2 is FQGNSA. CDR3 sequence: CASSLNRGRETQYF. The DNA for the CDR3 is TGTGCCAGCAGCCTCAACAGGGGGCGGGAGACCCAGTACTTC.

The chain's CDR3 is CASSPKGGRSYNEQFF. Here the CDR3 DNA reads TGTGCCAGCAGCCCCAAAGGAGGGAGAAGCTACAATGAGCAGTTCTTC. V and J are TRBV4-2 and TRBJ2-1; D possibly corresponds to TRBD2 (6 bases). V was cut by 4 bases and J by 3 bases, with 16 bases left in between. CDR3 length: 16 residues. The germline CDR1 and CDR2 sequences are LGHNA and YNFKEQ.

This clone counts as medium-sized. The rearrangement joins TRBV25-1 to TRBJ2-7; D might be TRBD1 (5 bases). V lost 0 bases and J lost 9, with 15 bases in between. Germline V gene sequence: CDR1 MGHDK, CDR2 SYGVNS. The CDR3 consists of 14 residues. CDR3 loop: CASSEYQAGLRQYF. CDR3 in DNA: TGTGCCAGCAGTGAATATCAGGCAGGGCTTAGGCAGTACTTC.

CDR3 bases: TGTGCCAGCAGCAGGTCAGACAGGGGCTATGGCTACACCTTC. This codes for CASSRSDRGYGYTF. J is TRBJ1-2 and V is TRBV5-8; 8 nucleotides agree with TRBD1. CDR3 size: 14 residues. The V and J ends lost 4 bases and 4 bases, in that order; junction bases with no gene match: 6. Germline CDR1 is SGHTS and CDR2 is YDEGEE. The complete variable domain, with remaining parts taken from reference TRBV5-8 and TRBJ1-2, reads EAGVTQSPTHLIKTRGQQATLRCSPISGHTSVYWYQQALGLGLQFLLWYDEGEERNRGNFPPRFSGRQFPNYSSELNVNALELEDSALYLCASSRSDRGYGYTFGSGTRLTVV.

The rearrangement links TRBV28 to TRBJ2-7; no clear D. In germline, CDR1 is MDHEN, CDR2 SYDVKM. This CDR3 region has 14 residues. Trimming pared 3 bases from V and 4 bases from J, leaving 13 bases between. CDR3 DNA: TGTGCCAGCAGTTTGTCCAGGCCAGGTTACGAGCAGTACTTC. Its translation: CASSLSRPGYEQYF.

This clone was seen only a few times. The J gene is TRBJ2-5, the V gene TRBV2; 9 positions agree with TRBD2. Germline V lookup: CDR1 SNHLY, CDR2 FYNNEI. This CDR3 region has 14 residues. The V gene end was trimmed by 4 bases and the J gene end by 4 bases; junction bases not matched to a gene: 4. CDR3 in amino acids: CASSGPAGGETQYF. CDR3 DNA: TGTGCCAGCAGTGGGCCAGCGGGAGGAGAGACCCAGTACTTC.

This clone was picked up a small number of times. This CDR3 is CASRGANQETQYF. CDR3 DNA sequence: TGTGCCAGCAGAGGGGCCAACCAAGAGACCCAGTACTTC. The rearrangement joins TRBV7-8 to TRBJ2-5; a possible D gene is TRBD1 (5 bases). From germline, CDR1 is SGHVS and CDR2 FQNEAQ. CDR3 length equals 13 residues. The V end lost 6 bases, the J end lost 0 bases, and 8 bases lay between the germline ends.